A single sample is the source of the 20 T cell receptor beta chains below, sequenced in a study of molecular identifiers for immune sequencing clone quantification. TCRdb re-analysed the PCR reads in MiXCR, keeping a single row per CDR3 protein. The table includes under 350,000 distinct CDR3 sequences, roughly a quarter detected once. Sample: naive CD8+ T cells from blood, with Jurkat cell RNA spiked in. Noted subset: FACS-sorted CD8+CD4-CCR7+CD45RA+ naive T cells. The receptors derive from a human donor in good health. Some libraries in this study had Jurkat cell RNA spiked in.

Comment on this clonotype: With a much larger clone just one base away, this may be a read error. The rearrangement links TRBV6-5 to TRBJ1-1, with TRBD1 as a possible D gene (6 bases). The V end was cut by 2 bases, the J end by 5 bases, with 21 bases between. The germline V gene encodes CDR1 MNHEY and CDR2 SVGAGI. The CDR3 is 17 amino acids. The chain's CDR3 is CASSYQRQAPLGTEAFF. CDR3 nucleotide sequence: TGTGCCAGCAGTTACCAACGACAGGCACCGCTCGGGACTGAAGCTTTCTTT.

The genes are TRBV30 and TRBJ2-1, with 8 bases that match TRBD2. CDR3 length: 16 amino acids. Germline CDR1 and CDR2: GTSNPN and SVGIG (reference sequence). V gave up 6 bases and J gave up 5 bases; unmatched junction bases: 15. The CDR3 protein is CACPPLAGLDNNEQFF. The DNA for the CDR3 is TGTGCCTGCCCCCCCTTAGCGGGACTGGACAACAATGAGCAGTTCTTC. Variable domain in full (rest from reference TRBV30 and TRBJ2-1): SQTIHQWPATLVQPVGSPLSLECTVEGTSNPNLYWYRQAAGRGLQLLFYSVGIGQISSEVPQNLSASRPQDRQFILSSKKLLLSDSGFYLCACPPLAGLDNNEQFFGPGTRLTVL.

This clonotype was observed at least ten times. The chain has TRBV5-1 and TRBJ2-1, with 13 nucleotides matching TRBD2. Germline-derived CDR1 and CDR2 are SGHRS and YFSETQ. The CDR3 covers 14 residues. The junction had 4 bases not matched to a gene; V was cut back by 5 bases and J by 8 bases. This CDR3 reads CASRGTSGDHEQFF. For the CDR3, the DNA is TGCGCCAGCAGAGGGACTAGCGGGGACCATGAGCAGTTCTTC.

The count of this clonotype is one. This rearrangement joins TRBV4-3 to TRBJ1-2; 8 bases match TRBD1. CDR3 length: 16 amino acids. The V segment lost 3 bases and the J segment 4 bases; nucleotides outside the gene matches: 10. Germline V gene lookup returns CDR1 LGHNA and CDR2 YSLEER. Written as DNA, the CDR3 is TGCGCCAGCAGCCAGGGGGCAGGGGGCGTTTTCTATGGCTACACCTTC. The encoded protein is CASSQGAGGVFYGYTF.

In its sample, this clonotype was seen many times. The chain employs TRBV9 and TRBJ1-1; D gene ambiguous. The V end lost 4 bases, the J end lost 4 bases, and 14 bases lay between the germline ends. Germline V gives CDR1 SGDLS, CDR2 YYNGEE. The CDR3 sequence is 14 residues long. The CDR3 here is CASSPVAGSTEAFF. The CDR3 DNA reads as TGTGCCAGCAGCCCAGTGGCTGGGAGCACTGAAGCTTTCTTT.

The gene calls are TRBV7-9 and TRBJ2-2, with TRBD2 matching over 7 bases. V was pared by 5 bases and J by 6 bases, with 3 bases of the junction left unmatched. The germline V gene encodes CDR1 SEHNR and CDR2 FQNEAQ (reference sequence). The CDR3 consists of 13 residues. The CDR3 reads CASSPGLPGELFF. The CDR3 DNA reads as TGTGCCAGCAGCCCGGGACTACCCGGGGAGCTGTTTTTT.

This clonotype showed up many times. The chain uses TRBV6-6 and TRBJ1-5, with 9 bases lining up with TRBD1. The CDR3 covers 14 residues. From germline, CDR1 is MNHNY and CDR2 SVGAGI (reference sequence). With 6 bases clipped from V and 4 bases from J, the junction kept 4 bases outside the gene matches. The CDR3 DNA is TGTGCCAGCAGGGAGGACAGGGGAAATCAGCCCCAGCATTTT. Translating it yields CASREDRGNQPQHF.

This clonotype was counted a few times. This chain links TRBV30 with TRBJ1-1; no firm D call. Germline CDR1 is GTSNPN and CDR2 is SVGIG (reference sequence). V was clipped by 0 bases and J by 1 base, with 9 bases between them. The CDR3 contains 14 residues. DNA of the CDR3: TGTGCCTGGAGTGTACGCCCGGGGAACACTGAAGCTTTCTTT. Encoded protein: CAWSVRPGNTEAFF.

This clonotype has more than one count but fewer than ten. The chain couples TRBV10-3 to TRBJ2-3; TRBD1 agrees at 7 bases. Per the germline V gene, CDR1 is ENHRY and CDR2 is SYGVKD. Trimming took 4 bases from V and 1 from J; bases not matched to a gene: 8. This CDR3 is 16 amino acids long. This CDR3 is CAISGGQGVGTDTQYF. In DNA form, the CDR3 reads TGTGCCATCAGTGGGGGCCAGGGGGTCGGCACAGATACGCAGTATTTT.

This clonotype was counted once. Given a much more abundant clone one base away, this may be a read error. V is TRBV6-5 and J is TRBJ2-3; TRBD2 might be the D (5 bases). CDR3 length: 17 amino acids. Germline loops: CDR1 MNHEY, CDR2 SVGAGI. Trimming removed 4 bases at V and 2 bases at J, with 19 bases between. The CDR3 protein is CASSLLPDSPFTDTQYF. The CDR3 region has the DNA TGTGCCAGCAGTTTACTTCCGGACTCACCTTTCACAGATACGCAGTATTTT.

This clonotype has a count of ten or more. The CDR3 DNA reads as TGTGCCAGCTCCCTTGGGACCCAGTACTTC. Its protein is CASSLGTQYF. The rearrangement links TRBV25-1 to TRBJ2-3; no clear D gene. The end of the DNA is better explained by TRBJ2-5, so the J call may be wrong. Germline V gives CDR1 MGHDK, CDR2 SYGVNS. CDR3 size: 10 residues.

A note on this clonotype: A much larger clone differs from this one at a single base, so this may be a read error. V and J are TRBV20-1 and TRBJ2-7; D is uncertain. The CDR3 runs 14 residues. The germline V gene has CDR1 DFQATT and CDR2 SNEGSKA (reference sequence). Trimming removed 0 bases at V and 3 bases at J, with 12 bases between. The CDR3, as DNA: TGCAGTGCTAGAGATCCGAAGGGAAGCTACGAGCAGTACTTC. It encodes CSARDPKGSYEQYF.

This clonotype was recorded at least ten times. The chain couples TRBV20-1 to TRBJ2-7; perhaps TRBD1 as D (5 bases). V lost 4 bases, J lost 1 base, and 14 bases lay in between. The CDR3 sequence is 14 residues long. CDR1 DFQATT and CDR2 SNEGSKA come from the germline V gene (reference sequence). CDR3: CSANTHSGSYEQYF. The CDR3, as DNA: TGCAGTGCTAATACCCACTCAGGGTCCTACGAGCAGTACTTC.

Only a few counts were recorded for this clonotype. This chain connects TRBV2 to TRBJ2-3, with no clear D. Trimming left V 4 bases short and J 7 bases short, with 18 bases between. There are 15 residues in the CDR3. The germline gives CDR1 SNHLY, CDR2 FYNNEI. CDR3: CASSGPGVLDYTQYF. The CDR3 nucleotides read TGTGCCAGCAGTGGGCCAGGTGTACTGGATTATACGCAGTATTTT.

The chain links TRBV11-2 to TRBJ2-1, with TRBD2 matching over 13 bases. In germline, CDR1 is SGHAT, CDR2 FQNNGV. This CDR3 is 17 amino acids long. J was trimmed by 8 bases and V by 1 base; bases with no gene match: 8. For the CDR3, the DNA is TGTGCCAGCAGCTTAGTGCCCACTAGCGGGGGGGAGGATGAGCAGTTCTTC. This encodes CASSLVPTSGGEDEQFF.

The chain links TRBV4-3 to TRBJ2-1, with TRBD2 matching 11 bases. V shed 0 bases and J 4 bases; nucleotides not matched to a gene: 11. Per germline, CDR1 LGHNA and CDR2 YSLEER. This CDR3 spans 19 amino acids. The CDR3 bases are TGCGCCAGCAGCCAAGATCTTCCCTATCTAGCGGGGGGATACAATGAGCAGTTCTTC. It encodes CASSQDLPYLAGGYNEQFF.

This clonotype was seen a handful of times. The chain is built from TRBV5-6 and TRBJ2-7, with TRBD1 matching 8 bases. CDR1 is SGHDT, CDR2 YYEEEE, per germline. This CDR3 is built from 16 residues. V shed 4 bases, J shed 3 bases, and the junction held 12 bases outside the gene matches. The DNA for the CDR3 is TGTGCCAGCAGCCTAGCTCTAGGGACAGGCTTCTACGAGCAGTACTTC. Residues: CASSLALGTGFYEQYF.

As concerns this clonotype: This may be a read error: a much more frequent sequence differs by one nucleotide. J is TRBJ2-2 and V is TRBV5-1; the match to TRBD1 covers 10 bases. V lost 5 bases to trimming and J lost 4 bases; unmatched junction nucleotides: 2. CDR3 length: 14 amino acids. CDR1 and CDR2 from the germline V gene are SGHRS and YFSETQ. The CDR3 spells CASRWDRGTGELFF. The CDR3 DNA sequence: TGCGCCAGCAGATGGGACAGGGGCACCGGGGAGCTGTTTTTT.

This clonotype was seen a handful of times. The chain is built from TRBV20-1 and TRBJ1-1, with unresolved D. CDR1 DFQATT and CDR2 SNEGSKA come from the germline V gene (reference sequence). The CDR3 runs to 12 residues. Trimming took 1 base from V and 3 from J, leaving 6 bases between them. This CDR3 is CSARGGYTEAFF. Here the CDR3 DNA reads TGCAGTGCTAGAGGTGGGTACACTGAAGCTTTCTTT.

The CDR3 here is CASTLEGFTEAFF. The CDR3 DNA reads as TGTGCCAGCACCCTGGAAGGGTTTACTGAAGCTTTCTTT. V and J are TRBV11-2 and TRBJ1-1, with D hard to call. Germline-derived CDR1 and CDR2 are SGHAT and FQNNGV. The V end was cut by 7 bases, the J end by 5 bases, with 14 bases between. This CDR3 is 13 amino acids long.